The present TCR beta chain was sequenced within a study of T cell responses to AZD1222 COVID-19 vaccine. The data were produced by immunoSEQ multiplex PCR, yet TCRdb's version contains in-frame clones alone and is incomplete. This repertoire shows 150,000 to 200,000 clones, roughly nine tenths found once; its top ten account for 1% to 1.5%. The CDR3 is 14 amino acids. The V gene lost 2 bases and the J gene lost 7 bases, with 17 bases spanning the gap. CDR1 is GTSNPN and CDR2 is SVGIG in the germline V gene (reference sequence). Study-wide points: There were mostly white British donors and more females than males, and clonal diversity was possibly underestimated. After two AZD1222 doses, spike-specific TCR breadth and depth rose versus day 0.

A note on this clone: Its matching antigen is unknown.

The V call is TRBV30, the J call TRBJ1-2, with D possibly matching TRBD1 (5 bases). The TCR originated in an adult who received the AZD1222 COVID-19 vaccine. Sequenced material: peripheral blood, taken 28 days after the second AZD1222 dose. The CDR3 DNA is TGTGCCTGGAGTCGGGACCTCCGCCCCTCTGGCTACACCTTC. The encoded protein is CAWSRDLRPSGYTF.